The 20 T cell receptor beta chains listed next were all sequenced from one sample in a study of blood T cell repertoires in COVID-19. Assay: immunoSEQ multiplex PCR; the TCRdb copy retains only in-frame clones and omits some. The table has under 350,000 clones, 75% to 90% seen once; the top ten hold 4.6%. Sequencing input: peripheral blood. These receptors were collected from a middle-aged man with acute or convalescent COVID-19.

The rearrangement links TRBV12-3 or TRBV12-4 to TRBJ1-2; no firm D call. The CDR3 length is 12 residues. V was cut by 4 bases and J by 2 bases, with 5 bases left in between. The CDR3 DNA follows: TGTGCCAGCAGTTCTCAGAACTATGGCTACACCTTC. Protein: CASSSQNYGYTF.

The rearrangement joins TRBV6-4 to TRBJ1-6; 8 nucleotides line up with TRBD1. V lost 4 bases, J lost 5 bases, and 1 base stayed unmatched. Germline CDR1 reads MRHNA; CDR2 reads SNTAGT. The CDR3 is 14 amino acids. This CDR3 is CASSATGDNSPLHF. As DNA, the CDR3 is TGTGCCAGCAGTGCGACAGGGGATAATTCACCCCTCCACTTT.

CDR3 region: CASTGDRAPYDTQYF. CDR3 coding DNA: TGTGCCAGCACCGGGGACAGGGCTCCTTATGATACGCAGTATTTT. The chain employs TRBV2 and TRBJ2-3, with 9 bases that match TRBD1. The J segment lost 6 bases and the V segment lost 7 bases, leaving 11 bases of the junction unmatched. The CDR3 spans 15 residues. Germline loops: CDR1 SNHLY, CDR2 FYNNEI.

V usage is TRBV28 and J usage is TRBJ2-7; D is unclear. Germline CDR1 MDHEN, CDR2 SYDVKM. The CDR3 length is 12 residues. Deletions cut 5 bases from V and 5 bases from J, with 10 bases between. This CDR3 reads CASSIGRDEQYF. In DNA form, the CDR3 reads TGTGCCAGCAGTATCGGCCGGGACGAGCAGTACTTC.

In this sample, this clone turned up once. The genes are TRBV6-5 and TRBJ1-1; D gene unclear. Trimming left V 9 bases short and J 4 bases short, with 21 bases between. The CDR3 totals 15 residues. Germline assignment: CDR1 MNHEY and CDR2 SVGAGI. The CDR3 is CASRPPERVGTEAFF. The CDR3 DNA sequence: TGTGCCAGTCGCCCGCCCGAGCGGGTTGGCACTGAAGCTTTCTTT.

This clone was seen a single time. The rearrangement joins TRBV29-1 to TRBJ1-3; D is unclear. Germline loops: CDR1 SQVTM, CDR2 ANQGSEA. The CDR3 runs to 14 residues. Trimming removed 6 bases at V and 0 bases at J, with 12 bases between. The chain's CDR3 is CSVPDTDSGNTIYF. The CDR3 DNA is TGCAGCGTCCCCGACACTGACTCTGGAAACACCATATATTTT.

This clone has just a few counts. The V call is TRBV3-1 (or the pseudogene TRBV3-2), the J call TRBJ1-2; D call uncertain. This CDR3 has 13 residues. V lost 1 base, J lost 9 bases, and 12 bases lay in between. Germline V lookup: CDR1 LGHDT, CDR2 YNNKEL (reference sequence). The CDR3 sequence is CASSQVDSGSYTF. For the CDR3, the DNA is TGTGCCAGCAGCCAAGTGGACTCTGGGAGCTACACCTTC.

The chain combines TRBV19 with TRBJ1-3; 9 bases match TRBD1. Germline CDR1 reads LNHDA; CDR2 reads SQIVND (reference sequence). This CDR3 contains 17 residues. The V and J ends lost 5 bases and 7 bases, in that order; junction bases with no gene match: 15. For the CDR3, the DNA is TGTGCCAGTAGTCTCGACTCCGGGACAGGGAATATCAACACCATATATTTT. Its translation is CASSLDSGTGNINTIYF.

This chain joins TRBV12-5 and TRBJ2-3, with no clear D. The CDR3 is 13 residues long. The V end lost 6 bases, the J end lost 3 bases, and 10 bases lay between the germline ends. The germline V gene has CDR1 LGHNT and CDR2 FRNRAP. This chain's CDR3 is CASGASGTDTQYF. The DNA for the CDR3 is TGTGCTAGTGGAGCCTCCGGGACAGATACGCAGTATTTT.

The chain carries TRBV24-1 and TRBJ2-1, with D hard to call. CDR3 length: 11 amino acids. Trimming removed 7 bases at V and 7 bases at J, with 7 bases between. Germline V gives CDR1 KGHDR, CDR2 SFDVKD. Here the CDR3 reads CATSRTNEQFF. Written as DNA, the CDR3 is TGTGCCACCAGCCGTACTAATGAGCAGTTCTTC.

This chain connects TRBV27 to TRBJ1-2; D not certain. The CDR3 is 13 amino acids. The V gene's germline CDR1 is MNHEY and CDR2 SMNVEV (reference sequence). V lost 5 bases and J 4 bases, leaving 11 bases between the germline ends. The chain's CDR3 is CASSPRVGYGYTF. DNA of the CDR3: TGTGCCAGCAGTCCGAGGGTAGGCTATGGCTACACCTTC.

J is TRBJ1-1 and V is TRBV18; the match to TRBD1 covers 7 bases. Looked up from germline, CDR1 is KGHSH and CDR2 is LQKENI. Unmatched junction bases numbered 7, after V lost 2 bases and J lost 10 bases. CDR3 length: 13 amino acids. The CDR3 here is CASSPTGARGAFF. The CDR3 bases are TGTGCCAGCTCACCAACAGGGGCGAGAGGAGCTTTCTTT.

Here the CDR3 DNA reads TGTGCCAGCAGCCAATTGGGACAGAGGGGTGGCTACACCTTC. Protein sequence: CASSQLGQRGGYTF. This chain links TRBV3-1 (or the pseudogene TRBV3-2) with TRBJ1-2, with 7 bases aligning to TRBD1. The CDR3 loop spans 14 amino acids. The junction had 7 bases not matched to a gene; V was cut back by 2 bases and J by 7 bases. CDR1 and CDR2 (germline): LGHDT, YNNKEL (reference sequence).

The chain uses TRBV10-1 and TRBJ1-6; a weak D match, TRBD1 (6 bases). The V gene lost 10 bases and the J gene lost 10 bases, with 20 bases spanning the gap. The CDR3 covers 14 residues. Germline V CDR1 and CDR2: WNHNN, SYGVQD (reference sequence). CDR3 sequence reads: CAIARGNVESPLHF. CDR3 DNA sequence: TGCGCCATCGCTAGGGGGAACGTGGAGTCACCCCTCCACTTT.

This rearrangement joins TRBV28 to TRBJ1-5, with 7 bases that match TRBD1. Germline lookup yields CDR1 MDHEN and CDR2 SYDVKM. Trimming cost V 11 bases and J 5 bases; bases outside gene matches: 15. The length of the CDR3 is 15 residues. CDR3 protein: CASKGGTESYQPQHF. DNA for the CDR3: TGTGCCTCAAAAGGCGGGACAGAGTCTTATCAGCCCCAGCATTTT.

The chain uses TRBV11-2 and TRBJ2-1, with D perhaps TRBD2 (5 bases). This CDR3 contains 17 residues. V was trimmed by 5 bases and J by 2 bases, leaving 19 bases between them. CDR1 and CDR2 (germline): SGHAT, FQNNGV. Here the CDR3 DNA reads TGTGCCAGCAGCCCACACCCCCAGCGGTGGACCTACAATGAGCAGTTCTTC. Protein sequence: CASSPHPQRWTYNEQFF.

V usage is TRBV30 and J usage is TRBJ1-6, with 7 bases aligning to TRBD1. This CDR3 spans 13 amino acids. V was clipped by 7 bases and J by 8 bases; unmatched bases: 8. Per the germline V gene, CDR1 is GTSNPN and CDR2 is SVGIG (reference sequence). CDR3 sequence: CAFNRDSYSPLHF. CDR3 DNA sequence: TGTGCCTTTAACCGGGACAGTTATTCACCCCTCCACTTT.

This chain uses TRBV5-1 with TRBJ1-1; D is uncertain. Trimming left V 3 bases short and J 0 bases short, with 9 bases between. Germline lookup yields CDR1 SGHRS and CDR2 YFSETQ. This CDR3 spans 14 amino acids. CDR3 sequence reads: CASSSPPMNTEAFF. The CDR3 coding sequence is TGCGCCAGCAGCTCTCCCCCTATGAACACTGAAGCTTTCTTT.

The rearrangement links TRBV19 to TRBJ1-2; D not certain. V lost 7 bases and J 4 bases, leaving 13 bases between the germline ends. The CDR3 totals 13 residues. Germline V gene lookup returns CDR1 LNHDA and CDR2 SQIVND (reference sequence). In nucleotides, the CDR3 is TGTGCCAGTAAAGGGATTGGGAGCTATGGCTACACCTTC. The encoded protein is CASKGIGSYGYTF.

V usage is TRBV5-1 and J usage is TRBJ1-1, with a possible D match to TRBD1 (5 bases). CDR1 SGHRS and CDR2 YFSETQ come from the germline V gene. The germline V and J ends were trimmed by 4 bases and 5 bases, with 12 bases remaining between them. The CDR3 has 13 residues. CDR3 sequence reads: CASSTSGGTEAFF. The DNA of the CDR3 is TGCGCCAGCAGCACTTCGGGGGGAACTGAAGCTTTCTTT.